This TCR beta chain was profiled in a study of low-dose radiotherapy and immunotherapy resistance in tumors. On the study more broadly: It was 1 Gy per fraction every two weeks that Cohort 2 received, adding up to 13 Gy over 26 weeks.

The germline V gene encodes CDR1 SGHAT and CDR2 FQNNGV. CDR3 size: 13 residues. With 2 bases removed from V and 5 bases from J, the gap between germline ends came to 8 bases. The time point is: before trial treatment. All of the donors were given nivolumab, ipilimumab, aspirin, low-dose cyclophosphamide and low-dose radiotherapy as part of RACIN, a single-arm trial. TRAV- and TRBV-specific primers primed first-strand cDNA, covering alpha and beta chains. Using a constant-region primer together with a V-primer adapter, TCRs were subjected to 20 PCR cycles of amplification. One entry per CDR3 protein results from TCRdb running MiXCR on the reads. The sample has tens of thousands of distinct CDR3 sequences; roughly 28% are singletons.

The receptor comes from a male donor with gallbladder cancer. The genes are TRBV11-2 and TRBJ2-3; D is undetermined. Sequencing was performed on PBMCs, taken before treatment. In nucleotides, the CDR3 is TGTGCCAGCAGCTTATTTTCGGGAGATACGCAGTATTTT. The encoded protein is CASSLFSGDTQYF.